Listed here are 26 T cell receptor beta chains from one sample, sequenced in a study of Tregs in tolerant kidney transplant recipients. Here immunoSEQ multiplex PCR was the method, and the copy in TCRdb shows in-frame clones only, minus some. The sample consists of around 50,000 clones, 80% to 90% of them appearing once. Sequencing used CD4+ T cells from blood. All receptors come from a human donor in good health.

The chain is built from TRBV6-5 and TRBJ2-7, with TRBD2 as a possible D gene (5 bases). Trimming cost V 5 bases and J 2 bases, with 13 bases left between them. Germline loops: CDR1 MNHEY, CDR2 SVGAGI. The CDR3 runs 14 residues. The CDR3 bases are TGTGCCAGCAGTGGCCCGGGGATGACCTACGAGCAGTACTTC. Translated, it gives CASSGPGMTYEQYF.

The chain links TRBV2 to TRBJ2-5; D is unclear. CDR1 SNHLY and CDR2 FYNNEI come from the germline V gene. The CDR3 sequence is 13 residues long. V lost 6 bases to trimming and J lost 5 bases, with 13 bases between them. The CDR3 spells CASRYLNGETQYF. The DNA of the CDR3 is TGTGCCAGCAGATACCTAAACGGGGAGACCCAGTACTTC.

By share of the sample, this clone is medium-sized. The chain couples TRBV14 to TRBJ1-4; possibly TRBD1 for D (5 bases). The CDR3 has 16 residues. CDR1 is SGHDN and CDR2 is FVKESK in the germline V gene. V was shortened by 4 bases and J by 3 bases, with 15 bases between the two germline ends. DNA of the CDR3: TGTGCCAGCAGCCCCCTGGGCGCGGGGGCTAATGAAAAACTGTTTTTT. Protein sequence: CASSPLGAGANEKLFF.

This clone was counted only a few times. The chain has TRBV5-1 and TRBJ1-3; 8 bases agree with TRBD1. This CDR3 is built from 15 residues. In germline, CDR1 is SGHRS, CDR2 YFSETQ. Trimming cost V 0 bases and J 4 bases; bases outside gene matches: 3. For the CDR3, the DNA is TGCGCCAGCAGCTTGGGGACAGGGAACGGAAACACCATATATTTT. Translating gives CASSLGTGNGNTIYF.

The V call is TRBV28, the J call TRBJ1-4; the match to TRBD1 covers 9 bases. The germline V gene encodes CDR1 MDHEN and CDR2 SYDVKM. The CDR3 contains 14 residues. The junction had 9 bases not matched to a gene; V was cut back by 8 bases and J by 8 bases. CDR3 loop: CASRSQGAGEKLFF. The CDR3 DNA reads as TGTGCCAGCCGATCACAGGGGGCGGGCGAAAAACTGTTTTTT.

The chain employs TRBV29-1 and TRBJ1-2; TRBD1 aligns across 7 bases. V lost 6 bases to trimming and J lost 7 bases; unmatched junction nucleotides: 14. Germline values: CDR1 SQVTM, CDR2 ANQGSEA. The CDR3 has 14 amino acids. The CDR3 protein is CSVTGDRASSGYTF. The CDR3 nucleotides are TGCAGCGTGACGGGTGACAGGGCGAGCTCTGGCTACACCTTC.

The chain uses TRBV11-3 and TRBJ2-1, with 7 nucleotides matching TRBD2. The V segment lost 5 bases and the J segment 6 bases; nucleotides outside the gene matches: 4. Germline V gene sequence: CDR1 SGHNT, CDR2 YENEEA. The CDR3 covers 13 residues. CDR3 protein: CASSPRTSNEQFF. The DNA of the CDR3 is TGTGCCAGCAGCCCAAGGACTAGCAATGAGCAGTTCTTC.

This chain joins TRBV10-1 and TRBJ1-2, with D hard to call. Deletions cut 4 bases from V and 6 bases from J, with 3 bases between. The CDR3 spans 10 residues. Germline CDR1 WNHNN, CDR2 SYGVQD (reference sequence). CDR3 region: CASSGDGYTF. CDR3 DNA: TGCGCCAGCAGTGGGGATGGCTACACCTTC.

The chain couples TRBV5-3 to TRBJ2-1; 11 nucleotides align to TRBD2. TRBV5-3 is an open reading frame whose function is uncertain. This CDR3 is 14 amino acids long. With 7 bases clipped from V and 7 bases from J, the junction kept 7 bases outside the gene matches. The CDR3 DNA follows: TGTGCCAGACCCGGGACTAGCGGACGAAATGAGCAGTTCTTC. Its translation is CARPGTSGRNEQFF.

This chain joins TRBV6-6 and TRBJ1-1; 11 bases map to TRBD1. This CDR3 region has 14 residues. Germline CDR1 and CDR2: MNHNY and SVGAGI (reference sequence). Losses at the gene ends were 4 bases for V and 4 bases for J; bases not matched to a gene: 2. The CDR3 spells CASSWGQGGTEAFF. The CDR3 DNA is TGTGCCAGCAGTTGGGGACAGGGGGGCACTGAAGCTTTCTTT.

V gene TRBV14 combines with J gene TRBJ1-3, with D unresolved. CDR3 length: 14 residues. Between the trimmed V and J ends, which lost 4 bases and 4 bases, there was a span of 11 bases. Germline CDR1 and CDR2: SGHDN and FVKESK. This CDR3 is CASSRPGRGNTIYF. CDR3 bases: TGTGCCAGCAGCCGCCCGGGCCGGGGAAACACCATATATTTT.

This clone appeared once. The V call is TRBV4-2, the J call TRBJ2-7; 9 nucleotides align to TRBD2. CDR1 LGHNA and CDR2 YNFKEQ come from the germline V gene. V dropped 2 bases and J dropped 4; count of bases not matched to a gene: 0. CDR3 length: 13 residues. The CDR3 nucleotides read TGTGCCAGCAGCCAACTAGCGGGATACGAGCAGTACTTC. Translated, it gives CASSQLAGYEQYF.

The chain employs TRBV30 and TRBJ2-5, with 8 bases fitting TRBD2. V lost 3 bases, J lost 5 bases, and 11 bases stayed unmatched. Germline V gene sequence: CDR1 GTSNPN, CDR2 SVGIG (reference sequence). The CDR3 consists of 15 residues. CDR3 in DNA: TGTGCCTGGAGGCGAGCGGGGGTGAGATGGGAGACCCAGTACTTC. It specifies CAWRRAGVRWETQYF.

The V and J genes are TRBV7-2 and TRBJ2-7, with D perhaps TRBD2 (7 bases). The CDR3 extends over 14 amino acids. Germline CDR1 and CDR2: SGHTA and FQGNSA. Trimming removed 0 bases at V and 6 bases at J, with 12 bases between. CDR3: CASSLARGAGEQYF. The CDR3 DNA reads TGTGCCAGCAGCTTAGCCCGGGGGGCGGGCGAGCAGTACTTC.

This chain joins TRBV19 and TRBJ2-2; 7 bases match TRBD2. CDR1 and CDR2 (germline): LNHDA, SQIVND (reference sequence). After removal of 6 bases from V and 4 bases from J, the junction contained 5 bases not matched to a gene. The CDR3 runs to 14 residues. CDR3 nucleotide sequence: TGTGCCAGTAGGTTACTAGCGAGCACCGGGGAGCTGTTTTTT. Encoded protein: CASRLLASTGELFF.

The chain links TRBV10-1 to TRBJ1-2; 8 positions agree with TRBD1. The trim removed 4 bases at V and 6 bases at J, leaving 4 bases unmatched. CDR3 length: 13 amino acids. Germline V lookup: CDR1 WNHNN, CDR2 SYGVQD (reference sequence). CDR3 bases: TGCGCCAGCAGTGCAGGGGGCGCCGATGGCTACACCTTC. This codes for CASSAGGADGYTF.

This clone was seen just once. This chain uses TRBV7-2 with TRBJ1-5; D is possibly TRBD1 (5 bases). Germline CDR1 and CDR2: SGHTA and FQGNSA. The CDR3 covers 13 residues. Trimming shortened V by 2 bases and J by 7 bases, and 9 bases separated the two germline ends. The CDR3 DNA reads as TGTGCCAGCAGCTTAATAGGGGACCAGCCCCAGCATTTT. Its translation is CASSLIGDQPQHF.

The chain couples TRBV30 to TRBJ1-3; D remains unclear. CDR3 length equals 12 residues. V shed 5 bases and J shed 4 bases, with 9 bases lying between them. Looked up from germline, CDR1 is GTSNPN and CDR2 is SVGIG (reference sequence). CDR3 bases: TGTGCCTGGGGGAGGTCGGGAAACACCATATATTTT. Translation: CAWGRSGNTIYF.

This chain connects TRBV7-2 to TRBJ1-5; weak D call: TRBD1 (6 bases). V was clipped by 5 bases and J by 1 base, with 18 bases between them. The CDR3 has 17 residues. Germline assignment: CDR1 SGHTA and CDR2 FQGNSA. The CDR3 nucleotides read TGTGCCAGCAGCCTAATAGGGGGGGCAGGGAGCAATCAGCCCCAGCATTTT. Protein sequence: CASSLIGGAGSNQPQHF.

V is TRBV28 and J is TRBJ2-5; a possible D gene is TRBD2 (5 bases). The V gene lost 2 bases and the J gene lost 5 bases, with 12 bases spanning the gap. In germline, CDR1 is MDHEN, CDR2 SYDVKM. The CDR3 covers 14 residues. DNA for the CDR3: TGTGCCAGCAGTTTAATCGGGAACGGGGAGACCCAGTACTTC. Translating gives CASSLIGNGETQYF.

This CDR3 is CASRIRMTVKTQYF. The CDR3 DNA sequence: TGTGCCAGCCGTATTCGTATGACAGTAAAGACCCAGTACTTC. The chain recombines TRBV6-5 with TRBJ2-5, with D possibly matching TRBD1 (5 bases). Deletions cut 8 bases from V and 6 bases from J, with 19 bases between. CDR3 size: 14 residues. Per the germline V gene, CDR1 is MNHEY and CDR2 is SVGAGI.

This chain links TRBV6-6 with TRBJ1-1, with D perhaps matching TRBD1 (5 bases). Germline CDR1 is MNHNY and CDR2 is SVGAGI (reference sequence). Trimming removed 2 bases at V and 7 bases at J, with 11 bases between. CDR3 length: 13 residues. CDR3 coding DNA: TGTGCCAGCAGTTACCAGCGACAGTTTGAAGCTTTCTTT. Translating it yields CASSYQRQFEAFF.

The V and J genes are TRBV4-3 and TRBJ1-1; D ambiguous. Trimming left V 4 bases short and J 4 bases short, with 16 bases between. Germline V CDR1 and CDR2: LGHNA, YSLEER. The CDR3 covers 15 residues. In nucleotides, the CDR3 is TGCGCCAGCAGCCTAGAAATGCAGCGTAGCACTGAAGCTTTCTTT. Protein product: CASSLEMQRSTEAFF.

V and J are TRBV5-6 and TRBJ2-1, with 13 bases lining up with TRBD2. CDR1 is SGHDT and CDR2 is YYEEEE in the germline V gene. The CDR3 spans 16 residues. Trimming cost V 1 base and J 6 bases; bases outside gene matches: 4. CDR3 sequence: CASSLLRLAGGNEQFF. CDR3 DNA: TGTGCCAGCAGCTTGCTAAGACTAGCGGGGGGCAATGAGCAGTTCTTC.

The chain recombines TRBV18 with TRBJ2-4, with 9 bases lining up with TRBD2. CDR3 length: 13 residues. Germline CDR1 and CDR2: KGHSH and LQKENI. V was pared by 6 bases and J by 8 bases, with 5 bases of the junction left unmatched. For the CDR3, the DNA is TGTGCCAGCTCTAGCGGGAGTATGGACATTCAGTACTTC. The encoded protein is CASSSGSMDIQYF.

V is TRBV9 and J is TRBJ2-7; 8 nucleotides line up with TRBD2. The CDR3 sequence is 15 residues long. The ends lost 0 bases at V and 4 bases at J; junction bases unmatched: 6. CDR1 is SGDLS and CDR2 is YYNGEE in the germline V gene. For the CDR3, the DNA is TGTGCCAGCAGCGTAGGGGACGGGAGGGGGTACGAGCAGTACTTC. Protein product: CASSVGDGRGYEQYF.